Shown below are 4 T cell receptor beta chains from a single sample sequenced in a study of cytomegalovirus exposure and HLA in healthy donors. PCR employed 60 Vbeta and 13 Jbeta primers. Here immunoSEQ multiplex PCR was the method, and the copy in TCRdb shows in-frame clones only, minus some. In all, the sample yields approximately 140,000 clones. Input material: PBMCs. The receptors were sampled from a woman between 35 and 50 years old in good health and CMV-seronegative.

The chain has TRBV18 and TRBJ1-6; TRBD1 aligns across 8 bases. The ends lost 4 bases at V and 9 bases at J; junction bases unmatched: 11. The germline CDR1 and CDR2 sequences are KGHSH and LQKENI. The CDR3 length is 16 residues. DNA of the CDR3: TGTGCCAGCTCACTCCAAGCCGGGACAGGCCTTTCACCCCTCCACTTT. Amino acids: CASSLQAGTGLSPLHF.

The CDR3 protein is CASTAGFNTGELFF. The CDR3 DNA sequence: TGTGCCAGCACTGCCGGGTTCAACACCGGGGAGCTGTTTTTT. The J gene is TRBJ2-2, the V gene TRBV2; D gene ambiguous. This CDR3 has 14 amino acids. The germline V gene has CDR1 SNHLY and CDR2 FYNNEI. The ends were cut back, 7 bases at V and 2 bases at J, with 11 bases in the middle.

The chain carries TRBV7-3 and TRBJ2-3; D may be TRBD2 (5 bases). Germline V gives CDR1 SGHTA, CDR2 FQGTGA. Trimming removed 1 base from V and 10 bases from J, with 6 bases in between. This CDR3 region has 11 residues. This CDR3 reads CASSLNGAQYF. CDR3 DNA sequence: TGTGCCAGCAGCTTAAACGGGGCGCAGTATTTT.

This chain joins TRBV5-1 and TRBJ2-3; 12 bases map to TRBD2. V shed 4 bases, J shed 0 bases, and the junction held 3 bases outside the gene matches. This CDR3 comprises 16 residues. Per germline, CDR1 SGHRS and CDR2 YFSETQ. In DNA, the CDR3 is TGCGCCAGCAGCGGCGGGACTAGCGGGAGCACAGATACGCAGTATTTT. It encodes CASSGGTSGSTDTQYF. The whole variable domain, filled in from reference TRBV5-1 and TRBJ2-3, reads KAGVTQTPRYLIKTRGQQVTLSCSPISGHRSVSWYQQTPGQGLQFLFEYFSETQRNKGNFPGRFSGRQFSNSRSEMNVSTLELGDSALYLCASSGGTSGSTDTQYFGPGTRLTVL.